These T cell receptor beta chains were read from a single sample in a study of identical twins' blood T cells. TCRdb processed the 5' RACE reads anew with MiXCR; each CDR3 protein has one entry. The sample includes hundreds of thousands of distinct CDR3 sequences, roughly 30% seen only once; the top ten take approximately 6.6%. The sequencing sample was made of PBMCs. The source of these receptors is a woman aged 18-55 years in good health. Both conserved end residues are part of each CDR3. The order of the fields is V gene, D gene, clone size, J gene, CDR3 DNA, CDR3 protein. D genes are given only for firm matches. Not every row has a clone size; where given, it reads once, few, many or a size class.

v_call: TRBV7-3
d_call: -
clone_size: -
j_call: TRBJ2-2
cdr3_nt: TGTGCCAGCAGCCTCAGGACTCCCCTCACCGGGGAGCTGTTTTTT
cdr3_aa: CASSLRTPLTGELFF

v_call: TRBV12-3/TRBV12-4
d_call: -
clone_size: many
j_call: TRBJ1-6
cdr3_nt: TGTGCCAGCAGTCCCTCGAGATCACCCCTCCACTTT
cdr3_aa: CASSPSRSPLHF

v_call: TRBV5-1
d_call: -
clone_size: few
j_call: TRBJ2-2
cdr3_nt: TGCGCCAGCAGCCGAACTTCGGCAGAGAACACCGGGGAGCTGTTTTTT
cdr3_aa: CASSRTSAENTGELFF

v_call: TRBV9
d_call: TRBD1
clone_size: -
j_call: TRBJ2-7
cdr3_nt: TGTGCCAGCAGCACCACTATCGACGGGACAGGTTCCGAGCAGTACTTC
cdr3_aa: CASSTTIDGTGSEQYF

v_call: TRBV5-5
d_call: -
clone_size: -
j_call: TRBJ1-4
cdr3_nt: TGTGCCAGCAGTAGAATAGGAACTAATGAAAAACTGTTTTTT
cdr3_aa: CASSRIGTNEKLFF

v_call: TRBV12-3/TRBV12-4
d_call: -
clone_size: few
j_call: TRBJ1-1
cdr3_nt: TGTGCCAGCAGTTTTGCTGAAGCTTTCTTT
cdr3_aa: CASSFAEAFF

v_call: TRBV20-1
d_call: -
clone_size: -
j_call: TRBJ1-1
cdr3_nt: TGCAGTGCCCCAATGGGGGCTGGTAGCTTCTTT
cdr3_aa: CSAPMGAGSFF

v_call: TRBV7-2
d_call: TRBD2
clone_size: -
j_call: TRBJ2-1
cdr3_nt: TGTGCCAGCAGCTCTAGCGGGGGTTCCTACAATGAGCAGTTCTTC
cdr3_aa: CASSSSGGSYNEQFF

v_call: TRBV3-1
d_call: TRBD1
clone_size: few
j_call: TRBJ1-4
cdr3_nt: TGTGCCAGCAGCCAGGAGGAAAATCAGGGGGCCGATAATGAAAAACTGTTTTTT
cdr3_aa: CASSQEENQGADNEKLFF

v_call: TRBV29-1
d_call: -
clone_size: -
j_call: TRBJ1-1
cdr3_nt: TGCAGCCTGCGGAAGAACACTGAAGCTTTCTTT
cdr3_aa: CSLRKNTEAFF

v_call: TRBV27
d_call: TRBD1
clone_size: -
j_call: TRBJ1-1
cdr3_nt: TGTGCCAGCAGTTTAAGGACAGGGACGGTCGAAGCTTTCTTT
cdr3_aa: CASSLRTGTVEAFF

v_call: TRBV5-5
d_call: -
clone_size: few
j_call: TRBJ2-2
cdr3_nt: TGTGCCAGCAGCTTATACTCGACAGGTTCCACCGGGGAGCTGTTTTTT
cdr3_aa: CASSLYSTGSTGELFF

v_call: TRBV7-9
d_call: TRBD1
clone_size: few
j_call: TRBJ2-2
cdr3_nt: TGTGCCAGCAGCTTAGAAAGGGAGCAGGGGGACACCGGGGAGCTGTTTTTT
cdr3_aa: CASSLEREQGDTGELFF

v_call: TRBV20-1
d_call: -
clone_size: few
j_call: TRBJ1-2
cdr3_nt: TGCAGTGCTCCAGATGGCTATGGCTACACCTTC
cdr3_aa: CSAPDGYGYTF

v_call: TRBV6-5
d_call: -
clone_size: -
j_call: TRBJ2-3
cdr3_nt: TGTGCCAGCACCGCCATAGGTGGGAGTACGCAGTATTTT
cdr3_aa: CASTAIGGSTQYF

v_call: TRBV27
d_call: TRBD1
clone_size: many
j_call: TRBJ2-2
cdr3_nt: TGTGCCAGCAGCCTAGAGGCAGGGGGTCCCACCGGGGAGCTGTTTTTT
cdr3_aa: CASSLEAGGPTGELFF

v_call: TRBV12-3/TRBV12-4
d_call: -
clone_size: -
j_call: TRBJ1-5
cdr3_nt: TGTGCCAGCAGCCGAAAACCGGGACATTACAATCAGCCCCAGCATTTT
cdr3_aa: CASSRKPGHYNQPQHF

v_call: TRBV7-9
d_call: -
clone_size: few
j_call: TRBJ2-2
cdr3_nt: TGTGCCAGCAGCTTAGTGTCGTCTCGGACCGGGGAGCTGTTTTTT
cdr3_aa: CASSLVSSRTGELFF

v_call: TRBV6-2/TRBV6-3
d_call: -
clone_size: many
j_call: TRBJ1-5
cdr3_nt: TGTGCCAGCAGTTTCCGAGGGGGCAATCAGCCCCAGCATTTT
cdr3_aa: CASSFRGGNQPQHF

v_call: TRBV9
d_call: -
clone_size: many
j_call: TRBJ1-6
cdr3_nt: TGTGCCAGCAGCTTCCAGACAGGCTCCTATAATTCACCCCTCCACTTT
cdr3_aa: CASSFQTGSYNSPLHF

v_call: TRBV9
d_call: TRBD1
clone_size: -
j_call: TRBJ2-1
cdr3_nt: TGTGCCGGCAGCGTAGGGACAGGGTCCTACAATGAGCAGTTCTTC
cdr3_aa: CAGSVGTGSYNEQFF

v_call: TRBV7-9
d_call: -
clone_size: few
j_call: TRBJ2-1
cdr3_nt: TGTGCCAGCAGCTTACTCGGAGGGATCTACAATGAGCAGTTCTTC
cdr3_aa: CASSLLGGIYNEQFF

v_call: TRBV19
d_call: TRBD1
clone_size: few
j_call: TRBJ1-1
cdr3_nt: TGTGCCAGTAGTATAGGAGGGGGACAGGGGAACACTGAAGCTTTCTTT
cdr3_aa: CASSIGGGQGNTEAFF

v_call: TRBV18
d_call: -
clone_size: -
j_call: TRBJ2-7
cdr3_nt: TGTGCCAGCTCCCCCACTCCGACGGACACCTACGAGCAGTACTTC
cdr3_aa: CASSPTPTDTYEQYF

v_call: TRBV2
d_call: TRBD1
clone_size: many
j_call: TRBJ1-5
cdr3_nt: TGTGCCAGCAGTTGGGACAGGGATCAGCCCCAGCATTTT
cdr3_aa: CASSWDRDQPQHF

v_call: TRBV10-3
d_call: TRBD1
clone_size: many
j_call: TRBJ1-2
cdr3_nt: TGTGCCATCAGCAGACAGGGGGAGGATGGCTACACCTTC
cdr3_aa: CAISRQGEDGYTF

v_call: TRBV10-2
d_call: -
clone_size: -
j_call: TRBJ2-7
cdr3_nt: TGCGCCAGCAGCCTAACTCTGGGTACCTACGAGCAGTACTTC
cdr3_aa: CASSLTLGTYEQYF

v_call: TRBV29-1
d_call: -
clone_size: -
j_call: TRBJ2-5
cdr3_nt: TGCAGCGTTGGGACTCCGCAAAGTGGAGAGACCCAGTACTTC
cdr3_aa: CSVGTPQSGETQYF

v_call: TRBV4-3
d_call: TRBD2
clone_size: few
j_call: TRBJ2-3
cdr3_nt: TGCGCCAGCAGCCCCTTCCTAGCGGGGATCACAGATACGCAGTATTTT
cdr3_aa: CASSPFLAGITDTQYF

v_call: TRBV7-9
d_call: -
clone_size: -
j_call: TRBJ1-3
cdr3_nt: TGTGCCAGCAGCTTTGGGACCAGCTCTGGAAACACCATATATTTT
cdr3_aa: CASSFGTSSGNTIYF

v_call: TRBV5-1
d_call: -
clone_size: many
j_call: TRBJ2-1
cdr3_nt: TGCGCCAGCAGCCCTGGGTCGGCGCTTTGGGATGAGCAGTTCTTC
cdr3_aa: CASSPGSALWDEQFF

v_call: TRBV6-6
d_call: -
clone_size: -
j_call: TRBJ1-1
cdr3_nt: TGTGCCAGCAACCTTCGAGGGGACCTGAACACTGAAGCTTTCTTT
cdr3_aa: CASNLRGDLNTEAFF

v_call: TRBV5-1
d_call: TRBD1
clone_size: -
j_call: TRBJ1-2
cdr3_nt: TGCGCCAGCAGCTTGGTACCGGACAGGGGAGATGGCTACACCTTC
cdr3_aa: CASSLVPDRGDGYTF

v_call: TRBV12-3/TRBV12-4
d_call: TRBD2
clone_size: -
j_call: TRBJ2-2
cdr3_nt: TGTGCCAGTAGTTTCATGGGCGGGGGGCTGTTTTTT
cdr3_aa: CASSFMGGGLFF

v_call: TRBV5-1
d_call: TRBD1
clone_size: -
j_call: TRBJ2-7
cdr3_nt: TGCGCCAGCAGCTCAAACAACGGACAGGGTCGCTACGAGCAGTACTTC
cdr3_aa: CASSSNNGQGRYEQYF

v_call: TRBV12-3/TRBV12-4
d_call: -
clone_size: few
j_call: TRBJ1-6
cdr3_nt: TGTGCCAGCAACCTTATGGGAGGGTCCTATAATTCACCCCTCCACTTT
cdr3_aa: CASNLMGGSYNSPLHF

v_call: TRBV12-3/TRBV12-4
d_call: -
clone_size: -
j_call: TRBJ1-1
cdr3_nt: TGTGCCTGCACCGAGGGACAGAACACTGAAGCTTTCTTT
cdr3_aa: CACTEGQNTEAFF

v_call: TRBV27
d_call: -
clone_size: many
j_call: TRBJ1-5
cdr3_nt: TGTGCCAGCAGTTTATTGGGACGGAATCAGCCCCAGCATTTT
cdr3_aa: CASSLLGRNQPQHF

v_call: TRBV6-1
d_call: -
clone_size: -
j_call: TRBJ2-2
cdr3_nt: TGTGCCAGCAGTGAACAGGGGTTTGGCGGGGAGCTGTTTTTT
cdr3_aa: CASSEQGFGGELFF

v_call: TRBV7-9
d_call: -
clone_size: few
j_call: TRBJ2-2
cdr3_nt: TGTGCCAGCAGCCCGCTTGGGGGATTCGACACCGGGGAGCTGTTTTTT
cdr3_aa: CASSPLGGFDTGELFF

v_call: TRBV29-1
d_call: -
clone_size: -
j_call: TRBJ2-3
cdr3_nt: TGCAGCGGAGAATTGGATACGCAGTATTTT
cdr3_aa: CSGELDTQYF

v_call: TRBV10-3
d_call: -
clone_size: -
j_call: TRBJ2-6
cdr3_nt: TGTGCCACTTCCAGGGGCAAGAATGGGGCCAACGTCCTGACTTTC
cdr3_aa: CATSRGKNGANVLTF

v_call: TRBV2
d_call: TRBD2
clone_size: few
j_call: TRBJ2-5
cdr3_nt: TGTGCCAGCAGTCGACTAGCAGAGACCCAGTACTTC
cdr3_aa: CASSRLAETQYF

v_call: TRBV7-8
d_call: TRBD1
clone_size: few
j_call: TRBJ2-2
cdr3_nt: TGTGCCAGCAAACTTAGACAGGGCTACACCGGGGAGCTGTTTTTT
cdr3_aa: CASKLRQGYTGELFF

v_call: TRBV13
d_call: TRBD1
clone_size: -
j_call: TRBJ1-4
cdr3_nt: TGTGCCAGCAGCCGAAGCGGACAGGGGGATGAAAAACTGTTTTTT
cdr3_aa: CASSRSGQGDEKLFF

v_call: TRBV19
d_call: TRBD1
clone_size: few
j_call: TRBJ1-5
cdr3_nt: TGTGCCAGCCTGGACAGGGGCTACTCCAATCAGCCCCAGCATTTT
cdr3_aa: CASLDRGYSNQPQHF

v_call: TRBV25-1
d_call: -
clone_size: -
j_call: TRBJ2-7
cdr3_nt: TGTGCCAGCAGAACGAGTGCCTACGAGCAGTACTTC
cdr3_aa: CASRTSAYEQYF

v_call: TRBV12-3/TRBV12-4
d_call: -
clone_size: -
j_call: TRBJ1-3
cdr3_nt: TGTGCCATCAGTTTAATCTCTCGGGAGGGCACCATATATTTT
cdr3_aa: CAISLISREGTIYF

v_call: TRBV7-9
d_call: -
clone_size: -
j_call: TRBJ1-6
cdr3_nt: TGTGCCAGCAGCTTAGTCGCGGACAATTCACCCCTCCACTTT
cdr3_aa: CASSLVADNSPLHF

v_call: TRBV6-6
d_call: -
clone_size: few
j_call: TRBJ2-4
cdr3_nt: TGTGCCAGCAGTTTCAACCGCCGGGACCTAGCCAAAAACATTCAGTACTTC
cdr3_aa: CASSFNRRDLAKNIQYF

v_call: TRBV7-7
d_call: -
clone_size: -
j_call: TRBJ2-1
cdr3_nt: TGTGCTAGCACCCCAGTAGGTGACGGACAACACTTCTTC
cdr3_aa: CASTPVGDGQHFF

v_call: TRBV19
d_call: TRBD1
clone_size: few
j_call: TRBJ1-5
cdr3_nt: TGTGCCACTAAACAGGACAGGGCCAACAATCAGCCCCAGCATTTT
cdr3_aa: CATKQDRANNQPQHF

v_call: TRBV6-1
d_call: -
clone_size: few
j_call: TRBJ1-1
cdr3_nt: TGTGCCAGCAACGGGGCGTGGGGCACTGAAGCTTTCTTT
cdr3_aa: CASNGAWGTEAFF

v_call: TRBV7-2
d_call: -
clone_size: -
j_call: TRBJ1-4
cdr3_nt: TGTGCCAGCAGCCGATCCCACAGGGTGGAAAAACTGTTTTTT
cdr3_aa: CASSRSHRVEKLFF

v_call: TRBV20-1
d_call: TRBD2
clone_size: -
j_call: TRBJ2-7
cdr3_nt: TGCAGTGCTGAAGGACTAGCGGGGGGCCTCTCCTACGAGCAGTACTTC
cdr3_aa: CSAEGLAGGLSYEQYF